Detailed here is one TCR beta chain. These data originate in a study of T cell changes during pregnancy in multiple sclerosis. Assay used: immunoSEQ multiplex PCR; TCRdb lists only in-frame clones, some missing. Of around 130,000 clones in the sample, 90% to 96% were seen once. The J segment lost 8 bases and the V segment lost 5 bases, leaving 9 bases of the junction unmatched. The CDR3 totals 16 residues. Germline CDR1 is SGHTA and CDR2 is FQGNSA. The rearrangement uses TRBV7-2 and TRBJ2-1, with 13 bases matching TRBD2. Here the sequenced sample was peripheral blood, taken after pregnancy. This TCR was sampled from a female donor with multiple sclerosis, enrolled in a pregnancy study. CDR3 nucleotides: TGTGCCAGCAGCATGACTAGCGGGAGGCCTTGGGATGAGCAGTTCTTC. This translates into CASSMTSGRPWDEQFF.